This T cell receptor (beta chain) was sequenced in a study of T cell changes during pregnancy in multiple sclerosis. Method: immunoSEQ multiplex PCR; TCRdb's copy keeps in-frame clones and lacks some. The table has tens of thousands of clones, 88% seen once; the top ten hold roughly 0.52%. The CDR3 is made up of 15 amino acids. V was trimmed by 4 bases and J by 4 bases, leaving 15 bases between them. Per the germline V gene, CDR1 is SGHTA and CDR2 is FQGTGA. This chain uses TRBV7-3 with TRBJ2-3, with D maybe TRBD2 (6 bases). The source material was CD4+ T cells from peripheral blood mononuclear cells, sampled in the first trimester of pregnancy. This sequence originates from a female donor with multiple sclerosis, enrolled in a pregnancy study. The CDR3 spells CASSSPGDGADTQYF. CDR3 nucleotides: TGTGCCAGCAGCTCCCCGGGAGACGGGGCAGATACGCAGTATTTT.